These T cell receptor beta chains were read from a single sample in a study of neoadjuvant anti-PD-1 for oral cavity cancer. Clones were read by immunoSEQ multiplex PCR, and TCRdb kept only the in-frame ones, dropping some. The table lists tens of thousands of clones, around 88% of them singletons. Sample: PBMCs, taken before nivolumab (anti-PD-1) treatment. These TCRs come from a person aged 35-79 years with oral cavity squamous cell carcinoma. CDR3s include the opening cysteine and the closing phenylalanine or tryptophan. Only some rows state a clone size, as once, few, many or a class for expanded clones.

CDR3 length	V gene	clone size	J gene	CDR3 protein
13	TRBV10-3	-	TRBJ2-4	CAISESEGERQYF
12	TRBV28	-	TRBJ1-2	CASSLASYGYTF
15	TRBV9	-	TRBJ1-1	CASSVTGGAVTEAFF
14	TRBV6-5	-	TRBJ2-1	CASSYSTIYNEQFF
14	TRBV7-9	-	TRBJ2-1	CASSLAREYNEQFF
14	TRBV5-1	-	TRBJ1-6	CASSQQGAGSPLHF
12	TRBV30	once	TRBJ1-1	CAWSPGDTEAFF
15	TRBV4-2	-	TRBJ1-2	CASSQDSTGNYGYTF
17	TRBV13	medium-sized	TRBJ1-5	CASSLGGGDRDNQPQHF
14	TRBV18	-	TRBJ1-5	CASSRADGDEPQHF
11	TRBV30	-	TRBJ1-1	CAWVKPTEAFF
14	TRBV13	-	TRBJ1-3	CASSQTGYGNTIYF
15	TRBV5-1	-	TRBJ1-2	CASSLRPNRVYGYTF
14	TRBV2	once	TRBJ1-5	CASKGDLSNQPQHF
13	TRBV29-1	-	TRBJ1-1	CSVRRDVNTEAFF
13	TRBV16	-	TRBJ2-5	CASSQFLIETQYF
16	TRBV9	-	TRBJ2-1	CASSIGTSGLYNEQFF
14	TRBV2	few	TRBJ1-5	CASNPGARGQPQHF
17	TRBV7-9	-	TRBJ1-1	CASSLANWRGLNTEAFF
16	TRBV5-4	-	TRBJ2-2	CASSFGGATNTGELFF
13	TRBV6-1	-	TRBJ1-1	CAGIEPGTITAFF
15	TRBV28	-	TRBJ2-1	CASSLGGLAYNEQFF
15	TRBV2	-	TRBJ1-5	CASSERSVINQPQHF
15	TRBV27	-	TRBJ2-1	CASSLVVGAINEQFF
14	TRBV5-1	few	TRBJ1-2	CASSLENAVYGYTF
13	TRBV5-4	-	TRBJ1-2	CASTRLLNYGYTF
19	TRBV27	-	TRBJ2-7	CASSSTTGRGVGSYYEQYF
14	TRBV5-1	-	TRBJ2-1	CASRRTGDGNEQFF
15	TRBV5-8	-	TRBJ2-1	CASSRVSSGENEQFF
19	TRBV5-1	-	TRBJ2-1	CASSLRRGSGTRSYNEQFF
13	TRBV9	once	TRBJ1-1	CASSVMGNTEAFF
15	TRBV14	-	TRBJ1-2	CASSPSLLANYGYTF
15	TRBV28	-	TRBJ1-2	CASTLGTHPNYGYTF
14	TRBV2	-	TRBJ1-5	CASSETSMDQPQHF
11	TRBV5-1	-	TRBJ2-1	CASSSTDEQFF
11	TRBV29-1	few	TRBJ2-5	CSVPRAETQYF
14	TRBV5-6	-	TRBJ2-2	CASSLGVGTGELFF
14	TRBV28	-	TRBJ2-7	CASSLGTVFYEQYF
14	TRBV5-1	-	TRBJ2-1	CASSFSGRSNEQFF
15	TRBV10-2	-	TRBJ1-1	CASSLLWGLETEAFF
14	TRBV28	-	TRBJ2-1	CASSLGLGSSEQFF
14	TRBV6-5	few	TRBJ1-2	CASSYQGGKNGYTF
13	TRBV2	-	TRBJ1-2	CASSDGGGYGYTF
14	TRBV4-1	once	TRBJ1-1	CASSQVTVNTEAFF
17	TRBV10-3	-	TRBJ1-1	CAISEHRPRGSSTEAFF
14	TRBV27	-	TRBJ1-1	CASSLRPGNTEAFF
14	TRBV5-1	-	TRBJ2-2	CASSLGSLGGELFF
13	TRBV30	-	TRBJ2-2	CAWRGTGAGELFF